The 30 T cell receptor beta chains reported below all come from one sample, sequenced in a study of T cell repertoires in cytomegalovirus infection. TCRdb redid the calling of the reads with MiXCR, one entry per CDR3 protein. The sample shows some 160,000 distinct CDR3 sequences, about 15% of them seen only once. The sample was CD8+ T cells from PBMCs. The receptors shown here come from a human donor in good health (CMV status not recorded). Some clones in this sample may be carry-over from other donors' samples.

This clonotype showed up just a few times. The chain is built from TRBV7-3 and TRBJ2-2; weak D call: TRBD2 (6 bases). Germline CDR1 is SGHTA and CDR2 is FQGTGA. Trimming cost V 4 bases and J 3 bases, with 18 bases left between them. The CDR3 has 17 residues. CDR3 sequence (DNA): TGTGCCAGCAGCTCACCGGGACTCTCAGTCGACACCGGGGAGCTGTTTTTT. Encoded protein: CASSSPGLSVDTGELFF.

V gene TRBV4-3 combines with J gene TRBJ1-6, with a possible D match to TRBD1 (5 bases). This CDR3 region has 15 residues. The germline V gene encodes CDR1 LGHNA and CDR2 YSLEER. V dropped 0 bases and J dropped 10 bases, with 13 bases sitting between them. The CDR3 spells CASSQDRQTRSPLHF. The CDR3 DNA sequence: TGCGCCAGCAGCCAAGATAGACAGACGAGGTCACCCCTCCACTTT.

This chain links TRBV7-9 with TRBJ1-1; 7 nucleotides match TRBD1. The CDR3 is 14 residues long. Germline loops: CDR1 SEHNR, CDR2 FQNEAQ (reference sequence). Trimming took 4 bases from V and 1 from J; bases not matched to a gene: 3. For the CDR3, the DNA is TGTGCCAGCAGCTCGGGACAGAGGAACACTGAAGCTTTCTTT. This translates into CASSSGQRNTEAFF. Combining the CDR3 with reference TRBV7-9 and TRBJ1-1 gives the whole variable domain DTGVSQNPRHKITKRGQNVTFRCDPISEHNRLYWYRQTLGQGPEFLTYFQNEAQLEKSRLLSDRFSAERPKGSFSTLEIQRTEQGDSAMYLCASSSGQRNTEAFFGQGTRLTVV.

The CDR3 nucleotides are TGTGCCAGCAGCTTCTCCGGGACACCACTCTACAATGAGCAGTTCTTC. Translation gives CASSFSGTPLYNEQFF. The gene calls are TRBV7-9 and TRBJ2-1; D possibly corresponds to TRBD1 (6 bases). V lost 3 bases and J 3 bases, leaving 15 bases between the germline ends. Germline values: CDR1 SEHNR, CDR2 FQNEAQ (reference sequence). The CDR3 is made up of 16 amino acids. The whole variable domain, filled in from reference TRBV7-9 and TRBJ2-1, reads DTGVSQNPRHKITKRGQNVTFRCDPISEHNRLYWYRQTLGQGPEFLTYFQNEAQLEKSRLLSDRFSAERPKGSFSTLEIQRTEQGDSAMYLCASSFSGTPLYNEQFFGPGTRLTVL.

This clonotype was seen a few times. The chain recombines TRBV29-1 with TRBJ2-7; TRBD1 or TRBD2 may be the D gene (5 bases each). The CDR3 has 13 amino acids. The germline V and J ends were trimmed by 5 bases and 4 bases, with 15 bases remaining between them. Germline V gene data show CDR1 as SQVTM and CDR2 as ANQGSEA. Written as DNA, the CDR3 is TGCAGCGTTTGGGGGATAGACACGTACGAGCAGTACTTC. Encoded protein: CSVWGIDTYEQYF.

This clonotype was seen only a few times. The chain uses TRBV7-9 and TRBJ1-1; tentative D call: TRBD1 (6 bases). The CDR3 sequence is 13 residues long. Germline CDR1 and CDR2: SEHNR and FQNEAQ (reference sequence). The germline V and J ends were trimmed by 5 bases and 7 bases, with 14 bases remaining between them. DNA of the CDR3: TGTGCCAGCAGCGAACCGCAGGGGTTTGAAGCTTTCTTT. This sequence encodes CASSEPQGFEAFF.

This clonotype was found once. The gene calls are TRBV7-9 and TRBJ2-4; D may be TRBD2 (6 bases). The CDR3 extends over 19 amino acids. Per the germline V gene, CDR1 is SEHNR and CDR2 is FQNEAQ (reference sequence). V was cut by 5 bases and J by 0 bases, with 23 bases left in between. CDR3 DNA sequence: TGTGCCAGCAGCGGCCATGGGGCTAGCGCTCGGGCAGCCAAAAACATTCAGTACTTC. This gives the protein CASSGHGASARAAKNIQYF.

This clonotype has just a few counts. The J gene is TRBJ2-3, the V gene TRBV7-2, with 7 nucleotides matching TRBD2. The V gene's germline CDR1 is SGHTA and CDR2 FQGNSA. There are 15 residues in the CDR3. Unmatched junction bases numbered 10, after V lost 6 bases and J lost 4 bases. The chain's CDR3 is CASSFSGDPPDTQYF. DNA of the CDR3: TGTGCCAGCAGTTTCAGCGGGGACCCACCAGATACGCAGTATTTT.

Only a few counts were recorded for this clonotype. The chain is built from TRBV7-9 and TRBJ1-1, with D perhaps matching TRBD1 (6 bases). The CDR3 consists of 15 residues. Germline V gene data show CDR1 as SEHNR and CDR2 as FQNEAQ (reference sequence). V gave up 1 base and J gave up 1 base, with 10 bases separating them. In DNA form, the CDR3 reads TGTGCCAGCAGCTTAGTACAGGGACCGAACACTGAAGCTTTCTTT. It is translated as CASSLVQGPNTEAFF.

The chain has TRBV6-2 or TRBV6-3 and TRBJ2-7; perhaps D is TRBD1 or TRBD2 (5 bases each). V was cut by 6 bases and J by 3 bases, with 15 bases left in between. The CDR3 runs to 14 residues. CDR1 and CDR2 from the germline V gene are MNHEY and SVGEGT. The CDR3 DNA reads TGTGCCAGCAGCCCAACCGGGACGGACTACGAGCAGTACTTC. Amino acids: CASSPTGTDYEQYF.

The chain couples TRBV6-2 or TRBV6-3 to TRBJ2-2; TRBD1 aligns across 7 bases. Trimming cost V 6 bases and J 5 bases; bases outside gene matches: 9. The CDR3 length is 15 residues. Looked up from germline, CDR1 is MNHEY and CDR2 is SVGEGT. DNA of the CDR3: TGTGCCAGCAGCTCAGACAGGGAGAGGACCGGGGAGCTGTTTTTT. Translation: CASSSDRERTGELFF.

The chain has TRBV2 and TRBJ2-1; D perhaps matches TRBD1 (6 bases). Deletions cut 6 bases from V and 9 bases from J, with 12 bases between. The CDR3 runs 12 residues. Per germline, CDR1 SNHLY and CDR2 FYNNEI. The CDR3 here is CASRQGLAEQFF. CDR3 nucleotides: TGTGCCAGCAGACAGGGTCTGGCTGAGCAGTTCTTC. Filled out from reference TRBV2 and TRBJ2-1, the complete variable domain reads EPEVTQTPSHQVTQMGQEVILRCVPISNHLYFYWYRQILGQKVEFLVSFYNNEISEKSEIFDDQFSVERPDGSNFTLKIRSTKLEDSAMYFCASRQGLAEQFFGPGTRLTVL.

This clonotype has just a few counts. The CDR3, as DNA: TGTGCCAGTCGGCCTATCCTAGGGACTAGCCTCGCCTACGAGCAGTACTTC. Translating gives CASRPILGTSLAYEQYF. The chain couples TRBV6-2 or TRBV6-3 to TRBJ2-7; 9 nucleotides align to TRBD2. CDR1 is MNHEY and CDR2 is SVGEGT in the germline V gene. V lost 9 bases and J lost 2; bases outside the gene matches: 17. This CDR3 contains 17 residues.

The J gene is TRBJ1-4, the V gene TRBV5-5, with TRBD1 identical over 7 bases. Germline V CDR1 and CDR2: SGHKS, YYEKEE (reference sequence). The CDR3 totals 16 residues. V shed 2 bases and J 5 bases; nucleotides not matched to a gene: 9. DNA of the CDR3: TGTGCCAGCAGCTTAGCCGCAGTGGGACAGAATGAAAAACTGTTTTTT. As protein: CASSLAAVGQNEKLFF.

This clonotype was counted only a few times. V and J are TRBV20-1 and TRBJ2-1, with D perhaps being TRBD1 or TRBD2 (7 bases each). V was clipped by 3 bases and J by 0 bases, with 12 bases between them. The CDR3 extends over 15 amino acids. Germline lookup yields CDR1 DFQATT and CDR2 SNEGSKA (reference sequence). This CDR3 reads CSARGRDSSYNEQFF. DNA for the CDR3: TGCAGTGCTAGGGGGAGGGACAGCTCCTACAATGAGCAGTTCTTC.

This clonotype was recorded a few times. V usage is TRBV7-2 and J usage is TRBJ2-7, with 8 positions matching TRBD2. CDR3 size: 15 residues. CDR1 is SGHTA, CDR2 FQGNSA, per germline. With 5 bases clipped from V and 1 base from J, the junction kept 7 bases outside the gene matches. The CDR3 DNA reads TGTGCCAGCAGCCCCCTTGCGGGGGGTTCCTACGAGCAGTACTTC. Translated, it gives CASSPLAGGSYEQYF.

This clonotype was seen more than once but under ten times. The J gene is TRBJ1-5, the V gene TRBV6-5; a weak D match, TRBD1 (5 bases). Trimming took 7 bases from V and 2 from J, leaving 15 bases between them. The germline CDR1 and CDR2 sequences are MNHEY and SVGAGI. The CDR3 extends over 15 amino acids. The CDR3 sequence: CASTPFPGRNQPQHF. CDR3 in DNA: TGTGCCAGCACCCCCTTCCCGGGACGCAATCAGCCCCAGCATTTT.

The chain recombines TRBV6-2 or TRBV6-3 with TRBJ2-3; 9 bases line up with TRBD1. The CDR3 has 14 residues. Losses at the gene ends were 7 bases for V and 2 bases for J; bases not matched to a gene: 4. Germline assignment: CDR1 MNHEY and CDR2 SVGEGT. The CDR3 reads CASTGQGTTDTQYF. The CDR3 coding sequence is TGTGCCAGCACCGGACAGGGGACCACAGATACGCAGTATTTT.

V and J are TRBV20-1 and TRBJ2-3; possible D gene TRBD1, 6 bases. Germline CDR1 DFQATT, CDR2 SNEGSKA (reference sequence). The CDR3 extends over 16 amino acids. The CDR3 sequence is CSAWGPSGDGIDTQYF. In DNA, the CDR3 is TGCAGCGCGTGGGGGCCGTCAGGGGATGGTATAGATACGCAGTATTTT.

The J gene is TRBJ2-4, the V gene TRBV7-2; D uncertain. The CDR3 is 16 amino acids. CDR1 and CDR2 (germline): SGHTA, FQGNSA. Trimming left V 1 base short and J 0 bases short, with 10 bases between. This CDR3 is CASSLGLTLAKNIQYF. DNA of the CDR3: TGTGCCAGCAGCTTAGGATTGACTTTAGCCAAAAACATTCAGTACTTC.

This chain joins TRBV6-2 or TRBV6-3 and TRBJ1-2; D is unresolved. This CDR3 comprises 14 residues. Between the trimmed V and J ends, which lost 0 bases and 2 bases, there was a span of 7 bases. Per the germline V gene, CDR1 is MNHEY and CDR2 is SVGEGT. CDR3: CASSYSYENYGYTF. The CDR3 DNA reads as TGTGCCAGCAGTTACTCGTATGAGAACTATGGCTACACCTTC.

At least ten counts were recorded for this clonotype. The chain is built from TRBV23-1 and TRBJ2-6; 9 nucleotides agree with TRBD1. TRBV23-1 is an ORF; its function is uncertain. V gave up 10 bases and J gave up 5 bases; unmatched junction bases: 15. The CDR3 loop spans 17 amino acids. The chain's CDR3 is CATDGWDRVCWANVLTF. DNA for the CDR3: TGCGCCACGGACGGATGGGACAGGGTGTGCTGGGCCAACGTCCTGACTTTC.

In its sample, this clonotype was seen a few times. The chain links TRBV14 to TRBJ1-2; 7 bases line up with TRBD1. CDR3 length: 16 amino acids. Trimming at V came to 1 base and at J to 4 bases, leaving 9 bases not matched to a gene. CDR1 is SGHDN and CDR2 is FVKESK in the germline V gene. The CDR3 region is CASSQGRTGQPYGYTF. CDR3 DNA: TGTGCCAGCAGCCAAGGTCGGACAGGCCAACCCTATGGCTACACCTTC.

CDR3 sequence reads: CASSPGAGNTGELFF. The CDR3 DNA follows: TGTGCCAGCAGCCCAGGAGCAGGGAACACCGGGGAGCTGTTTTTT. This chain connects TRBV7-3 to TRBJ2-2; no definite D call. This CDR3 contains 15 residues. V lost 5 bases and J lost 1, with 11 bases in between. The V gene's germline CDR1 is SGHTA and CDR2 FQGTGA.

The gene calls are TRBV29-1 and TRBJ2-7; D unclear. Germline values: CDR1 SQVTM, CDR2 ANQGSEA. Trimming took off 0 bases at V and 0 bases at J, with 6 bases between the two ends. This CDR3 spans 13 amino acids. The CDR3 DNA is TGCAGCGTTGAAGATGGGTTCTCCTACGAGCAGTACTTC. Amino acids: CSVEDGFSYEQYF.

V and J are TRBV6-5 and TRBJ2-7, with D possibly matching TRBD2 (5 bases). Germline CDR1 and CDR2: MNHEY and SVGAGI. The V end was cut by 0 bases, the J end by 7 bases, with 10 bases between. The CDR3 is made up of 13 amino acids. CDR3 protein: CASSYSPEREQYF. CDR3 bases: TGTGCCAGCAGTTACTCCCCGGAGCGGGAGCAGTACTTC.

The chain combines TRBV7-9 with TRBJ1-5; D unresolved. This CDR3 is 15 amino acids long. Trimming removed 6 bases at V and 4 bases at J, with 16 bases between. Per the germline V gene, CDR1 is SEHNR and CDR2 is FQNEAQ (reference sequence). CDR3 residues: CASRPDPILNQPQHF. The CDR3 DNA follows: TGTGCCAGCAGACCGGACCCTATCCTTAATCAGCCCCAGCATTTT.

In its sample, this clonotype was seen a few times. The J gene is TRBJ1-1, the V gene TRBV7-8; D call uncertain. This CDR3 has 17 amino acids. The V end lost 5 bases, the J end lost 1 base, and 20 bases lay between the germline ends. The germline V gene has CDR1 SGHVS and CDR2 FQNEAQ. CDR3 DNA sequence: TGTGCCAGCAGCCCGATCGGGTTGGAGGCGGCGAACACTGAAGCTTTCTTT. It specifies CASSPIGLEAANTEAFF.

This clonotype was counted between two and nine times. The rearrangement joins TRBV19 to TRBJ2-2, with 8 nucleotides matching TRBD2. CDR3 length equals 15 residues. V trimming: 4 bases; J trimming: 3 bases; junction bases outside the gene matches: 4. Germline CDR1 and CDR2: LNHDA and SQIVND (reference sequence). Written as DNA, the CDR3 is TGTGCCAGTAGTACCGGGACTAGATACACCGGGGAGCTGTTTTTT. Its translation is CASSTGTRYTGELFF.

This clonotype has at least ten counts. This chain connects TRBV5-6 to TRBJ2-5, with D maybe TRBD2 (6 bases). This CDR3 contains 13 residues. Germline V gives CDR1 SGHDT, CDR2 YYEEEE. V lost 3 bases and J lost 7, with 13 bases in between. The CDR3 region has the DNA TGTGCCAGCAGCTCGGGACTGGGTGCGACCCAGTACTTC. As protein: CASSSGLGATQYF. Supplemented by reference TRBV5-6 and TRBJ2-5, the full variable domain reads DAGVTQSPTHLIKTRGQQVTLRCSPKSGHDTVSWYQQALGQGPQFIFQYYEEEERQRGNFPDRFSGHQFPNYSSELNVNALLLGDSALYLCASSSGLGATQYFGPGTRLLVL.